The next 4 T cell receptor beta chains were all read from a single sample in a study of T cell repertoires in cytomegalovirus infection. TCRdb ran MiXCR on the reads and lists one entry per CDR3 protein. The sample yields some 920,000 distinct CDR3 sequences, approximately 31% seen once. For these receptors, no antigen is known. The material sequenced was cultured CD8+ T cells from PBMCs, taken from culture after CMV antigen stimulation. The receptors come from a human donor in good health (CMV status not recorded). Some clones in this sample may be carry-over from other donors' samples.

This clonotype has a handful of counts. The chain joins TRBV5-1 to TRBJ1-1; D is unclear. Germline-derived CDR1 and CDR2 are SGHRS and YFSETQ. The CDR3 extends over 13 amino acids. Trimming took off 6 bases at V and 1 base at J, with 10 bases between the two ends. CDR3 loop: CASKHSRNTEAFF. Here the CDR3 DNA reads TGCGCCAGCAAGCACAGCAGGAACACTGAAGCTTTCTTT.

The gene calls are TRBV20-1 and TRBJ2-5, with 11 bases aligning to TRBD1. This CDR3 has 13 residues. V lost 5 bases to trimming and J lost 2 bases; unmatched junction nucleotides: 1. CDR1 DFQATT and CDR2 SNEGSKA come from the germline V gene (reference sequence). CDR3 sequence (DNA): TGCAGTGCTGGGACAGGGGGACAAGAGACCCAGTACTTC. Its translation: CSAGTGGQETQYF.

The chain carries TRBV11-2 and TRBJ2-7, with 8 bases aligning to TRBD1. J lost 2 bases, V lost 4 bases, and 7 bases had no gene match. The germline V gene has CDR1 SGHAT and CDR2 FQNNGV. The length of the CDR3 is 15 residues. This CDR3 reads CASSSWTGLTYEQYF. The CDR3, as DNA: TGTGCCAGCAGCTCGTGGACAGGGCTAACCTACGAGCAGTACTTC.

This clonotype was observed a handful of times. This chain links TRBV5-6 with TRBJ1-1; perhaps TRBD1 as D (5 bases). V lost 4 bases, J lost 7 bases, and 11 bases lay in between. From germline, CDR1 is SGHDT and CDR2 YYEEEE. The CDR3 has 12 amino acids. Here the CDR3 reads CASSRGVSEAFF. CDR3 nucleotides: TGTGCCAGCAGCCGGGGGGTTAGTGAAGCTTTCTTT.